This T cell receptor (beta chain) was captured by sequencing in a study of T cells in Graves' hyperthyroidism and ophthalmopathy. Authors of the study amplified TCR beta CDR3 regions from RNA transcripts. An initial round of RT-PCR targeting the TCR CDR3 relied on the HTBI primer set. In TCRdb, the multiplex PCR reads were re-called with MiXCR into one record per CDR3 protein. The sample records some 250,000 distinct CDR3 sequences, around 15% being singletons. In making diagnoses, clinical symptoms, serum thyroxine and TRAb, thyroid ultrasound and orbital computed tomography were all used. Around 9.9 ml of fresh peripheral blood supplied the PBMCs. In germline, CDR1 is SGHAT, CDR2 FQNNGV. The V segment lost 1 base and the J segment 3 bases; nucleotides outside the gene matches: 12. This CDR3 spans 17 amino acids. This clonotype was counted many times.

This clonotype was sampled from a woman aged 45-59 years with Graves' hyperthyroidism that later progressed to Graves' ophthalmopathy. Sequencing was carried out using blood. The chain has TRBV11-2 and TRBJ2-7; TRBD1 matches at 7 bases. CDR3 protein: CASSLARTGDPLYEQYF. For the CDR3, the DNA is TGTGCCAGCAGCTTAGCCCGAACAGGGGACCCCCTCTACGAGCAGTACTTC. The variable domain in full, with the rest retrieved from reference TRBV11-2 and TRBJ2-7, is EAGVAQSPRYKIIEKRQSVAFWCNPISGHATLYWYQQILGQGPKLLIQFQNNGVVDDSQLPKDRFSAERLKGVDSTLKIQPAKLEDSAVYLCASSLARTGDPLYEQYFGPGTRLTVT.